The clone carrying this T cell receptor (beta chain) was found once. In the PCR, 60 Vbeta and 13 Jbeta primers were used. Clones were sequenced by immunoSEQ multiplex PCR, and TCRdb holds only the in-frame ones, with some missing. The sample records about 98,000 clones, roughly 76% being singletons. The V and J ends lost 3 bases and 1 base respectively, with 5 bases between them. The CDR3 extends over 14 amino acids. Per germline, CDR1 SGHKS and CDR2 YYEKEE (reference sequence). This record belongs to a study of cytomegalovirus exposure and HLA in healthy donors. The chain uses TRBV5-5 and TRBJ2-6; D ambiguous. The sequencing input was PBMCs. The clonotype was recovered from a man aged 45 to 65 in good health and CMV-seronegative. The CDR3 reads CASSSKSGANVLTF. The DNA of the CDR3 is TGTGCCAGCAGCTCCAAATCTGGGGCCAACGTCCTGACTTTC.